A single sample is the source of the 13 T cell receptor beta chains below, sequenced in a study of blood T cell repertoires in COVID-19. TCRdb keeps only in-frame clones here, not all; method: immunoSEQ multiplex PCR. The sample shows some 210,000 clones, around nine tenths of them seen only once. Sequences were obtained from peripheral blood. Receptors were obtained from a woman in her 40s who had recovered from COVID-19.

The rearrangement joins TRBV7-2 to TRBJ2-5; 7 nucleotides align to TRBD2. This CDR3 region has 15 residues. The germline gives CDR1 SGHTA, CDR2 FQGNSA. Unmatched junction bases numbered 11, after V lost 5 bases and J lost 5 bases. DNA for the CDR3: TGTGCCAGCAGCCCCCCTTGGGCGGGAGTGGAGACCCAGTACTTC. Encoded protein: CASSPPWAGVETQYF.

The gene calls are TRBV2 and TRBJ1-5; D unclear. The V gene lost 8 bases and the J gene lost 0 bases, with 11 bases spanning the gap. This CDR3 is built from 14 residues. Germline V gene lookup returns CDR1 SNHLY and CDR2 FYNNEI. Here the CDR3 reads CASAPGFSNQPQHF. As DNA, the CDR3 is TGTGCCAGCGCCCCCGGTTTTAGCAATCAGCCCCAGCATTTT.

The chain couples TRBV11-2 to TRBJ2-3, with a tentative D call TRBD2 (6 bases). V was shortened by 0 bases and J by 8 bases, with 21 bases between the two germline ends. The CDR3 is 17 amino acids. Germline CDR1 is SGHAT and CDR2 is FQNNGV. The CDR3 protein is CASSLDQGLTFGSTQYF. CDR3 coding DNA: TGTGCCAGCAGCTTAGATCAGGGACTCACGTTCGGGAGTACGCAGTATTTT.

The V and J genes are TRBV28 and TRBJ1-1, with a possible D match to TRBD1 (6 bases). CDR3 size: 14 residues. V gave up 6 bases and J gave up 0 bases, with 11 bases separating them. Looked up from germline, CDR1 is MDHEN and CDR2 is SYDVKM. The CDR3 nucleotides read TGTGCCAGCAGCCCAGGGGATGTGAACACTGAAGCTTTCTTT. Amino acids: CASSPGDVNTEAFF. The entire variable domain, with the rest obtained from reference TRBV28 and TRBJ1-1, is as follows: DVKVTQSSRYLVKRTGEKVFLECVQDMDHENMFWYRQDPGLGLRLIYFSYDVKMKEKGDIPEGYSVSREKKERFSLILESASTNQTSMYLCASSPGDVNTEAFFGQGTRLTVV.

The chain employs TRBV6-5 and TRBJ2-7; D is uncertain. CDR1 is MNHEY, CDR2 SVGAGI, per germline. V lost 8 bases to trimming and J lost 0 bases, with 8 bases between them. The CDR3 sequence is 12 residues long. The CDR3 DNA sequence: TGTGCCAGCGTCCTTAGCTCCTACGAGCAGTACTTC. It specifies CASVLSSYEQYF.

CDR3 nucleotide sequence: TGTGCCACCAGTGATTACCGACAGAACAATCAGCCCCAGCATTTT. Amino acid sequence: CATSDYRQNNQPQHF. This chain links TRBV24-1 with TRBJ1-5; a weak D match, TRBD1 (5 bases). Trimming removed 2 bases from V and 3 bases from J, with 10 bases in between. Germline V lookup: CDR1 KGHDR, CDR2 SFDVKD. The CDR3 spans 15 residues.

The CDR3 bases are TGTGCCAGCAGCTTGACAGTCCTCTTTTCTGGAAACACCATATATTTT. Its protein product is CASSLTVLFSGNTIYF. The rearrangement uses TRBV7-9 and TRBJ1-3, with D possibly TRBD1 on 5 matching bases. The V end was cut by 3 bases, the J end by 1 base, with 13 bases between. CDR1 SEHNR and CDR2 FQNEAQ come from the germline V gene (reference sequence). The CDR3 length is 16 residues.

CDR3 DNA sequence: TGTGCCAGCAGCCAAAACGGGGGGGGTGGCAATCAGCCCCAGCATTTT. This encodes CASSQNGGGGNQPQHF. V and J are TRBV3-1 (or the pseudogene TRBV3-2) and TRBJ1-5; a possible D gene is TRBD1 (5 bases). Germline V gene sequence: CDR1 LGHDT, CDR2 YNNKEL (reference sequence). This CDR3 is 16 amino acids long. V lost 2 bases to trimming and J lost 2 bases, with 13 bases between them.

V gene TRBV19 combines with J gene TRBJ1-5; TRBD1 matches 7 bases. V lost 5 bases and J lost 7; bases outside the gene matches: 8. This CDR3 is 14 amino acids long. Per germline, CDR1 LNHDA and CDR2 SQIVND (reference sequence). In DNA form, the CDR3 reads TGTGCCAGTAGTTCAACAGGGGCGCGACAGCCCCAGCATTTT. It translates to CASSSTGARQPQHF.

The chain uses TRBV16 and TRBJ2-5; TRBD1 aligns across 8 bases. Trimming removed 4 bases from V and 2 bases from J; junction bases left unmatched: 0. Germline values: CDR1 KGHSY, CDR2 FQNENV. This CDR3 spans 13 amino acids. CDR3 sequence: CASSRDRQETQYF. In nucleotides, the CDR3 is TGTGCCAGCAGCCGGGACAGGCAAGAGACCCAGTACTTC. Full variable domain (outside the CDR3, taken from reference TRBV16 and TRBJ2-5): GEEVAQTPKHLVRGEGQKAKLYCAPIKGHSYVFWYQQVLKNEFKFLISFQNENVFDETGMPKERFSAKCLPNSPCSLEIQATKLEDSAVYFCASSRDRQETQYFGPGTRLLVL.

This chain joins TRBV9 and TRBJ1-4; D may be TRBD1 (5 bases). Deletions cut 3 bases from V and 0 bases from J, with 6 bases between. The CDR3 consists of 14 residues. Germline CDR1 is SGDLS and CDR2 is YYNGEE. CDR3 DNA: TGTGCCAGCAGCGCGACAGCAACTAATGAAAAACTGTTTTTT. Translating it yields CASSATATNEKLFF. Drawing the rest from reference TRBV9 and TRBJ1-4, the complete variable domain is DSGVTQTPKHLITATGQRVTLRCSPRSGDLSVYWYQQSLDQGLQFLIQYYNGEERAKGNILERFSAQQFPDLHSELNLSSLELGDSALYFCASSATATNEKLFFGSGTQLSVL.

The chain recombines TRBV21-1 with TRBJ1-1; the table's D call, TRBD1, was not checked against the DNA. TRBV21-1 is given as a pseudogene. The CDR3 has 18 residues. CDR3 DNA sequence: TGTGCCAGCAGCAGTTGGGACAGCTCCCTAAAACTGAACACTGAAGCTTTCTTT. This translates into CASSSWDSSLKLNTEAFF.

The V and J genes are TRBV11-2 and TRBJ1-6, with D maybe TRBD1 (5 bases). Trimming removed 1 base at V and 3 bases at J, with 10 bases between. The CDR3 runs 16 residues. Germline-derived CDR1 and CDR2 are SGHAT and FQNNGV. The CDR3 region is CASSLGAGLYNSPLHF. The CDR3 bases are TGTGCCAGCAGCTTAGGGGCAGGGCTCTATAATTCACCCCTCCACTTT.